Listed here are 3 T cell receptor beta chains from one sample, sequenced in a study of low-dose radiotherapy and immunotherapy resistance in tumors. Primers used for first-strand cDNA, a TRAV- and TRBV-specific set, covered both alpha and beta chains. With a V-primer adapter and a constant-region primer, TCRs were amplified for 20 to 25 PCR cycles. TCRdb re-analysed the reads in MiXCR, keeping a single row per CDR3 protein. The table shows 80,000 or so distinct CDR3 sequences, with less than 20% occurring only once. The time point: after trial treatment. The treatment: LDRT plus nivolumab, ipilimumab, low-dose cyclophosphamide and aspirin (RACIN trial). This material consisted of PBMCs, taken after low-dose radiotherapy plus immunotherapy. The receptors derive from a male donor with prostate cancer.

This clonotype has a count of ten or more. The chain has TRBV5-1 and TRBJ1-2, with D hard to call. Trimming shortened V by 7 bases and J by 4 bases, and 17 bases separated the two germline ends. This CDR3 contains 14 residues. The germline V gene has CDR1 SGHRS and CDR2 YFSETQ. As DNA, the CDR3 is TGCGCCAGCCAATCCGCCGCAGGCACCTATGGCTACACCTTC. Its translation: CASQSAAGTYGYTF.

About this clonotype: This likely stems from a read error, as it lies one base from a far larger clone. V and J are TRBV28 and TRBJ2-1, with TRBD2 matching 10 bases. This CDR3 region has 13 residues. The V segment lost 10 bases and the J segment 10 bases; nucleotides outside the gene matches: 10. Germline V gives CDR1 MDHEN, CDR2 SYDVKM. The CDR3 loop is CATTLAGSYEQFF. In nucleotides, the CDR3 is TGTGCCACCACACTAGCGGGGTCCTACGAGCAGTTCTTC.

This clonotype appeared many times. V usage is TRBV20-1 and J usage is TRBJ2-5; D is perhaps TRBD2 (6 bases). Between the trimmed V and J ends, which lost 2 bases and 2 bases, there was a span of 15 bases. The CDR3 sequence is 15 residues long. Per germline, CDR1 DFQATT and CDR2 SNEGSKA (reference sequence). The chain's CDR3 is CSARKSSEIQETQYF. The CDR3, as DNA: TGCAGTGCTAGAAAATCTAGCGAGATTCAAGAGACCCAGTACTTC.